This entry is about one T cell receptor (beta chain). The sample belongs to a study of blood T cell repertoires in COVID-19. Germline V gene lookup returns CDR1 SGHAT and CDR2 FQNNGV. The V gene end was trimmed by 5 bases and the J gene end by 5 bases; junction bases not matched to a gene: 18. CDR3 size: 17 residues. Measured with immunoSEQ multiplex PCR; TCRdb has only the in-frame clones, and not every one. The data hold under 50,000 clones, with roughly nine tenths observed a single time. The receptor was isolated from a man between 65 and 79 years old with active COVID-19. The rearrangement uses TRBV11-2 and TRBJ2-7, with TRBD2 identical over 7 bases. Source material: peripheral blood. This chain's CDR3 is CASSGFIFERGTHEQYF. In DNA, the CDR3 is TGTGCCAGCAGCGGGTTTATTTTCGAGCGGGGTACCCACGAGCAGTACTTC.